These 27 T cell receptor beta chains share one sample of origin, sequenced in a study of shared clonotypes between healthy human individuals. Some clones are missing from TCRdb's copy, which holds only in-frame ones; the method was immunoSEQ multiplex PCR. The profile shows approximately 2.4 million clones, under 97% of them singletons. The specimen sequenced was naive CD4+ T cells sorted from blood. Subset of the sample: CD45RA+ positively selected. The receptors come from a young man in good health.

V gene TRBV6-5 combines with J gene TRBJ1-6; tentatively, D is TRBD1 (6 bases). In germline, CDR1 is MNHEY, CDR2 SVGAGI. The CDR3 totals 15 residues. V was trimmed by 6 bases and J by 8 bases, leaving 17 bases between them. Written as DNA, the CDR3 is TGTGCCAGCAGAATCCGGGGCGCAGGGGATTCACCCCTCCACTTT. Translated: CASRIRGAGDSPLHF.

Turning to this clone: Additional DNA sequences in this sample encode the identical CDR3. This chain connects TRBV11-3 to TRBJ2-5, with D maybe TRBD1 (6 bases). The CDR3 loop spans 13 amino acids. V lost 0 bases and J lost 4, with 6 bases in between. Germline CDR1 SGHNT, CDR2 YENEEA. The chain's CDR3 is CASSLDRGETQYF. The CDR3 DNA reads TGTGCCAGCAGCTTAGACAGGGGAGAGACCCAGTACTTC.

The genes are TRBV2 and TRBJ2-3; 9 bases fit TRBD2. CDR3 length: 15 amino acids. V shed 6 bases, J shed 3 bases, and the junction held 7 bases outside the gene matches. The germline V gene has CDR1 SNHLY and CDR2 FYNNEI. Here the CDR3 reads CASRVIAGATDTQYF. Here the CDR3 DNA reads TGTGCCAGCAGAGTAATAGCGGGAGCGACAGATACGCAGTATTTT.

This chain uses TRBV19 with TRBJ1-6; D perhaps matches TRBD1 (5 bases). The CDR3 spans 14 residues. Germline V CDR1 and CDR2: LNHDA, SQIVND (reference sequence). V lost 3 bases to trimming and J lost 10 bases, with 13 bases between them. The CDR3 protein is CASSITGVSSPLHF. CDR3 sequence (DNA): TGTGCCAGTAGTATTACGGGGGTAAGCTCACCCCTCCACTTT.

This clone was detected a few times. The V gene is TRBV29-1, the J gene TRBJ2-7, with D perhaps being TRBD1 or TRBD2 (5 bases each). The CDR3 spans 13 residues. CDR1 and CDR2 (germline): SQVTM, ANQGSEA. V shed 5 bases and J shed 2 bases, with 13 bases lying between them. CDR3 coding DNA: TGCAGCGTTCTCCCCGGGGCGACCTACGAGCAGTACTTC. It codes for CSVLPGATYEQYF.

The chain is built from TRBV9 and TRBJ2-7, with 8 bases lining up with TRBD2. Trimming cost V 4 bases and J 1 base; bases outside gene matches: 10. CDR1 and CDR2 from the germline V gene are SGDLS and YYNGEE. This CDR3 spans 16 amino acids. CDR3 loop: CASSPRGLAKSYEQYF. In DNA form, the CDR3 reads TGTGCCAGCAGCCCACGAGGACTAGCCAAGTCCTACGAGCAGTACTTC.

This rearrangement joins TRBV29-1 to TRBJ1-4, with a weak D call TRBD1 (6 bases). The germline gives CDR1 SQVTM, CDR2 ANQGSEA. V shed 6 bases and J shed 7 bases, with 18 bases lying between them. The CDR3 covers 14 residues. In DNA form, the CDR3 reads TGCAGCGTGACAGACAGGACCTGGGGTGAAAAACTGTTTTTT. It codes for CSVTDRTWGEKLFF.

Concerning this clone itself: Other DNA sequences in this sample translate to the same CDR3. The chain joins TRBV20-1 to TRBJ2-5, with no clear D. V shed 0 bases and J shed 3 bases, with 2 bases lying between them. Germline-derived CDR1 and CDR2 are DFQATT and SNEGSKA (reference sequence). The CDR3 has 11 amino acids. Here the CDR3 reads CSARDKETQYF. For the CDR3, the DNA is TGCAGTGCTAGAGATAAAGAGACCCAGTACTTC.

The gene calls are TRBV4-3 and TRBJ1-1, with TRBD1 matching 8 bases. The length of the CDR3 is 14 residues. Germline trimming cut 3 bases from V and 5 bases from J; bases unmatched to any gene: 5. Germline-derived CDR1 and CDR2 are LGHNA and YSLEER. CDR3 sequence reads: CASSHIDRGTEAFF. CDR3 coding DNA: TGCGCCAGCAGCCATATAGACAGGGGAACTGAAGCTTTCTTT.

J is TRBJ1-1 and V is TRBV5-1, with 7 bases aligning to TRBD1. The CDR3 consists of 14 residues. Trimming removed 4 bases from V and 1 base from J; junction bases left unmatched: 4. Germline CDR1 reads SGHRS; CDR2 reads YFSETQ. The CDR3, as DNA: TGCGCCAGCAGCCAAGGACAGGAGAACACTGAAGCTTTCTTT. It encodes CASSQGQENTEAFF. The full variable domain, its missing parts supplied by reference TRBV5-1 and TRBJ1-1, is KAGVTQTPRYLIKTRGQQVTLSCSPISGHRSVSWYQQTPGQGLQFLFEYFSETQRNKGNFPGRFSGRQFSNSRSEMNVSTLELGDSALYLCASSQGQENTEAFFGQGTRLTVV.

This clone has a single count. Other DNA sequences in this sample translate to the same CDR3. J is TRBJ1-4 and V is TRBV29-1; 11 positions match TRBD1. CDR3 length equals 15 residues. Germline V gene data show CDR1 as SQVTM and CDR2 as ANQGSEA. V lost 6 bases, J lost 0 bases, and 3 bases stayed unmatched. CDR3 nucleotides: TGCAGCGTGCGGACAGGGGGCACAACTAATGAAAAACTGTTTTTT. Amino acid sequence: CSVRTGGTTNEKLFF.

The chain employs TRBV5-4 and TRBJ1-6, with 9 positions matching TRBD1. The CDR3 length is 14 residues. J lost 10 bases, V lost 5 bases, and 7 bases had no gene match. The germline CDR1 and CDR2 sequences are SGHNT and YYREEE (reference sequence). The CDR3 DNA sequence: TGTGCCAGCAGTAACCGGGACAGGGTCTCACCCCTCCACTTT. Translation: CASSNRDRVSPLHF.

The rearrangement uses TRBV4-1 and TRBJ2-2; perhaps TRBD2 as D (5 bases). Germline V gene lookup returns CDR1 MGHRA and CDR2 YSYEKL. With 0 bases removed from V and 4 bases from J, the gap between germline ends came to 12 bases. The CDR3 has 16 residues. The CDR3 coding sequence is TGCGCCAGCAGCCAAGATCGACTATTAACCACCGGGGAGCTGTTTTTT. Protein: CASSQDRLLTTGELFF.

The CDR3 loop is CASSSLAGFYNEQFF. CDR3 sequence (DNA): TGTGCCAGCAGCTCACTAGCGGGGTTCTACAATGAGCAGTTCTTC. V and J are TRBV5-6 and TRBJ2-1; 10 bases are shared with TRBD2. The germline V gene encodes CDR1 SGHDT and CDR2 YYEEEE. The CDR3 is 15 amino acids. V lost 3 bases, J lost 3 bases, and 3 bases stayed unmatched.

This sequence joins TRBV7-3 and TRBJ2-3; D unclear. The CDR3 has 13 residues. V was pared by 4 bases and J by 0 bases, with 5 bases between. CDR1 SGHTA and CDR2 FQGTGA come from the germline V gene. CDR3 coding DNA: TGTGCCAGCAGCTCCCACAGCACAGATACGCAGTATTTT. This sequence encodes CASSSHSTDTQYF.

The chain uses TRBV7-9 and TRBJ1-3; no clear D gene. Germline lookup yields CDR1 SEHNR and CDR2 FQNEAQ (reference sequence). This CDR3 has 10 amino acids. V was trimmed by 3 bases and J by 7 bases, leaving 1 base between them. Here the CDR3 DNA reads TGTGCCAGCAGCTTCAACACCATATATTTT. Its translation: CASSFNTIYF.

This chain connects TRBV5-1 to TRBJ2-5; D is unclear. Germline V CDR1 and CDR2: SGHRS, YFSETQ. Trimming pared 1 base from V and 4 bases from J, leaving 5 bases between. The CDR3 length is 12 residues. CDR3 DNA sequence: TGCGCCAGCAGCTTGATGGGAGAGACCCAGTACTTC. Encoded protein: CASSLMGETQYF. The whole variable domain, filled in from reference TRBV5-1 and TRBJ2-5, reads KAGVTQTPRYLIKTRGQQVTLSCSPISGHRSVSWYQQTPGQGLQFLFEYFSETQRNKGNFPGRFSGRQFSNSRSEMNVSTLELGDSALYLCASSLMGETQYFGPGTRLLVL.

The J gene is TRBJ1-3, the V gene TRBV9; maybe TRBD1 (6 bases). The germline V gene has CDR1 SGDLS and CDR2 YYNGEE. V lost 1 base and J lost 0, with 17 bases in between. The CDR3 has 18 residues. The CDR3 bases are TGTGCCAGCAGCGTACAGGACAGCGAGTCCCTCTCTGGAAACACCATATATTTT. Protein product: CASSVQDSESLSGNTIYF.

V is TRBV6-6 and J is TRBJ1-6; D not resolved. V dropped 6 bases and J dropped 5 bases, with 17 bases sitting between them. CDR3 length: 16 residues. Germline lookup yields CDR1 MNHNY and CDR2 SVGAGI (reference sequence). The CDR3 bases are TGTGCCAGCAGCTCCTCCGGGGAAGGGCATAATTCACCCCTCCACTTT. This codes for CASSSSGEGHNSPLHF.

The V gene is TRBV4-1, the J gene TRBJ2-5; D is uncertain. Between the trimmed V and J ends, which lost 4 bases and 2 bases, there was a span of 8 bases. Per the germline V gene, CDR1 is MGHRA and CDR2 is YSYEKL. This CDR3 contains 13 residues. CDR3 DNA: TGCGCCAGCAGCCTTGCGGTACAAGAGACCCAGTACTTC. Translating gives CASSLAVQETQYF.

This chain uses TRBV5-1 with TRBJ2-2; 12 bases match TRBD1. V gave up 6 bases and J gave up 2 bases; unmatched junction bases: 2. The CDR3 is 15 residues long. Germline values: CDR1 SGHRS, CDR2 YFSETQ. The CDR3 reads CASTGQGANTGELFF. Here the CDR3 DNA reads TGCGCCAGCACGGGACAGGGGGCTAACACCGGGGAGCTGTTTTTT.

This clone was recorded once. The CDR3 loop reads CASSEVADTQYF. As DNA, the CDR3 is TGTGCCAGCAGTGAAGTGGCAGATACGCAGTATTTT. This rearrangement joins TRBV6-1 to TRBJ2-3; D is ambiguous. The V end was cut by 1 base, the J end by 4 bases, with 3 bases between. The germline V gene encodes CDR1 MNHNS and CDR2 SASEGT. This CDR3 is 12 amino acids long.

This clone was detected once. The rearrangement uses TRBV4-1 and TRBJ1-5; D gene ambiguous. The germline V gene encodes CDR1 MGHRA and CDR2 YSYEKL. This CDR3 region has 15 residues. V shed 1 base and J shed 1 base, with 8 bases lying between them. CDR3 loop: CASSQGLGSNQPQHF. CDR3 nucleotide sequence: TGCGCCAGCAGCCAAGGTCTGGGGAGCAATCAGCCCCAGCATTTT.

The J gene is TRBJ1-2, the V gene TRBV13; TRBD1 is a possible D gene (5 bases). CDR1 and CDR2 (germline): PRHDT, FYEKMQ (reference sequence). This CDR3 region has 15 residues. The germline V and J ends were trimmed by 0 bases and 5 bases, with 13 bases remaining between them. The CDR3 sequence is CASSLGGRAGYGYTF. The CDR3 DNA is TGTGCCAGCAGCTTAGGCGGCAGGGCTGGGTATGGCTACACCTTC.

A single count supports this clone. J is TRBJ1-3 and V is TRBV7-2; no clear D. The CDR3 runs to 15 residues. Germline V gene sequence: CDR1 SGHTA, CDR2 FQGNSA. The germline V and J ends were trimmed by 5 bases and 4 bases, with 15 bases remaining between them. The DNA of the CDR3 is TGTGCCAGCAGCCCCCTTCACCTGAGCGGAAACACCATATATTTT. Its protein product is CASSPLHLSGNTIYF.

The chain links TRBV12-5 to TRBJ2-5; D possibly corresponds to TRBD1 (8 bases). Germline assignment: CDR1 LGHNT and CDR2 FRNRAP. V lost 5 bases and J 5 bases, leaving 15 bases between the germline ends. CDR3 length: 14 residues. In nucleotides, the CDR3 is TGTGCTAGTGGTCTCACAGGGGGAGGGGAGACCCAGTACTTC. This codes for CASGLTGGGETQYF.

This sequence joins TRBV9 and TRBJ1-4, with D possibly matching TRBD1 (6 bases). Germline V lookup: CDR1 SGDLS, CDR2 YYNGEE. The CDR3 loop spans 16 amino acids. V was pared by 3 bases and J by 0 bases, with 12 bases between. CDR3 loop: CASSASPGATNEKLFF. In DNA form, the CDR3 reads TGTGCCAGCAGCGCGAGCCCAGGGGCAACTAATGAAAAACTGTTTTTT.